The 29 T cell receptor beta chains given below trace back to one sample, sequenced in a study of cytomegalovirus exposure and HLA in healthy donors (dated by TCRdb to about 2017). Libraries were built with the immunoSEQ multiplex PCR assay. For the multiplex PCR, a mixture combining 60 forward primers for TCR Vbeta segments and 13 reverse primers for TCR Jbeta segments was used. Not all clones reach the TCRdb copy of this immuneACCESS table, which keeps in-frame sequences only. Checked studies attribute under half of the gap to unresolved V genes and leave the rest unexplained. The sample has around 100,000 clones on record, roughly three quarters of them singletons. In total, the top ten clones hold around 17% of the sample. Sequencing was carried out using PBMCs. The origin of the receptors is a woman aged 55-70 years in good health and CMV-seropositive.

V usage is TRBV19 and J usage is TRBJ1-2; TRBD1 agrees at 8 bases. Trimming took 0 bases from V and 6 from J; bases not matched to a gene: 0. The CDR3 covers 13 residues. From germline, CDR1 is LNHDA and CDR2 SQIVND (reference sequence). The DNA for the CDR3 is TGTGCCAGTAGTATAGAGACAGGGGATGGCTACACCTTC. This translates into CASSIETGDGYTF. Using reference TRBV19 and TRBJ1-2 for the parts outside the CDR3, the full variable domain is DGGITQSPKYLFRKEGQNVTLSCEQNLNHDAMYWYRQDPGQGLRLIYYSQIVNDFQKGDIAEGYSVSREKKESFPLTVTSAQKNPTAFYLCASSIETGDGYTFGSGTRLTVV.

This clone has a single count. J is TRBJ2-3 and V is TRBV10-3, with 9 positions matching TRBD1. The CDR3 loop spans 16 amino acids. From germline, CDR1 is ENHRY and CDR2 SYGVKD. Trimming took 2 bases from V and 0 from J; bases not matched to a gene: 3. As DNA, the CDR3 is TGTGCCATCAGTGAGACAGGGGGCTCGAGCACAGATACGCAGTATTTT. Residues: CAISETGGSSTDTQYF.

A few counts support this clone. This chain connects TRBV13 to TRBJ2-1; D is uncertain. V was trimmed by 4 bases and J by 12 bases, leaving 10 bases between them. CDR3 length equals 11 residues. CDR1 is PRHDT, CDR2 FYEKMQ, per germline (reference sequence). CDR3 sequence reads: CASSSSTSQFF. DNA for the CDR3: TGTGCCAGCAGCTCCTCTACCTCGCAGTTCTTC.

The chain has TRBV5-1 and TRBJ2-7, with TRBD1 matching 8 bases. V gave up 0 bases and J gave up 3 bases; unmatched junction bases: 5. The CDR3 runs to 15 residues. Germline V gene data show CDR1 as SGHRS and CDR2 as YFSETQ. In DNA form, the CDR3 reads TGCGCCAGCAGCTTGGGGGGACAGGCAATCTACGAGCAGTACTTC. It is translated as CASSLGGQAIYEQYF. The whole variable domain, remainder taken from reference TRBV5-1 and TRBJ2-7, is KAGVTQTPRYLIKTRGQQVTLSCSPISGHRSVSWYQQTPGQGLQFLFEYFSETQRNKGNFPGRFSGRQFSNSRSEMNVSTLELGDSALYLCASSLGGQAIYEQYFGPGTRLTVT.

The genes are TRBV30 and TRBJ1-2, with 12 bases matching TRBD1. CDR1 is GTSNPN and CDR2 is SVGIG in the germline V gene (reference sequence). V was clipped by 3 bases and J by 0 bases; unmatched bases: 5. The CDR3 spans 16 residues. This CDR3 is CAWRGDRGQSNYGYTF. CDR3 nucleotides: TGTGCCTGGAGGGGGGACAGGGGGCAATCTAACTATGGCTACACCTTC.

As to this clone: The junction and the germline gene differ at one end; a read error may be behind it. The CDR3 here is CVSSGAMNTEAFF. CDR3 coding DNA: TGCGTCAGCAGTGGCGCCATGAACACTGAAGCTTTCTTT. The genes are TRBV10-2 and TRBJ1-1; D not resolved. The CDR3 contains 13 residues. Germline values: CDR1 WSHSY, CDR2 SAAADI.

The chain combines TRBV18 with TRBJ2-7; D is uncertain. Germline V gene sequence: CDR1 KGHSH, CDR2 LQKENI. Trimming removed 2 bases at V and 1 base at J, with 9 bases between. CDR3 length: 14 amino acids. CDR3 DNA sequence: TGTGCCAGCTCACCAAACGGAGCTTCCTACGAGCAGTACTTC. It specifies CASSPNGASYEQYF.

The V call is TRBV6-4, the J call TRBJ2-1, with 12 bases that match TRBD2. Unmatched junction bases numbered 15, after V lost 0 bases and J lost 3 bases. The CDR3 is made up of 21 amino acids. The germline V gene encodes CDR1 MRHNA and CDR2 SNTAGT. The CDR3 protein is CASSDSVTTSGSPLNYNEQFF. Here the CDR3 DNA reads TGTGCCAGCAGTGACTCCGTAACGACTAGCGGGAGTCCCCTTAACTACAATGAGCAGTTCTTC.

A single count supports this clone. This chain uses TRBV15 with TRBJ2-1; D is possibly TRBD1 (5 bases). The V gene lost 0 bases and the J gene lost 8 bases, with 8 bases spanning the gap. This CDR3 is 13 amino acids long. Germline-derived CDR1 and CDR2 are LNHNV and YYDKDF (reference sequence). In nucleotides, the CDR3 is TGTGCCACCAGCAGAGATAGGGGCGATGAGCAGTTCTTC. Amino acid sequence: CATSRDRGDEQFF. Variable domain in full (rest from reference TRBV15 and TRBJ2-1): DAMVIQNPRYQVTQFGKPVTLSCSQTLNHNVMYWYQQKSSQAPKLLFHYYDKDFNNEADTPDNFQSRRPNTSFCFLDIRSPGLGDTAMYLCATSRDRGDEQFFGPGTRLTVL.

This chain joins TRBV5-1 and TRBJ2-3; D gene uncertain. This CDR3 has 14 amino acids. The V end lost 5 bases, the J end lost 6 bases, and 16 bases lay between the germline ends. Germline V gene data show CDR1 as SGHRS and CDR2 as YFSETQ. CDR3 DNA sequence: TGCGCCAGCAGTCGGAGTCTCGCGCAGGATACGCAGTATTTT. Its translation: CASSRSLAQDTQYF.

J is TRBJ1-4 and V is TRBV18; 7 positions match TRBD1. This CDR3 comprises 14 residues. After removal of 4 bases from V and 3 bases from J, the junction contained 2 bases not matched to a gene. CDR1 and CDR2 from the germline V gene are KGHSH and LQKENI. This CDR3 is CASSRRGSNEKLFF. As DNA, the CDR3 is TGTGCCAGCTCACGCAGGGGGTCTAATGAAAAACTGTTTTTT. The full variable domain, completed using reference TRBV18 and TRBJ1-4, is NAGVMQNPRHLVRRRGQEARLRCSPMKGHSHVYWYRQLPEEGLKFMVYLQKENIIDESGMPKERFSAEFPKEGPSILRIQQVVRGDSAAYFCASSRRGSNEKLFFGSGTQLSVL.

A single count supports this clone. The CDR3 region has the DNA TGTGCCAGCAGTTTAGCGGGATCCCCCTACGAGCAGTACTTC. Amino acids: CASSLAGSPYEQYF. This chain uses TRBV27 with TRBJ2-7; weak D call: TRBD2 (6 bases). In germline, CDR1 is MNHEY, CDR2 SMNVEV (reference sequence). The CDR3 runs to 14 residues. The V and J ends lost 2 bases and 2 bases respectively, with 10 bases between them.

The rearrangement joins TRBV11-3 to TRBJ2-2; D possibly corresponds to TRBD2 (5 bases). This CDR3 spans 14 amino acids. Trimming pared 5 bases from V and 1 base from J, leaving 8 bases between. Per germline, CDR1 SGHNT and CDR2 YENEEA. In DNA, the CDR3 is TGTGCCAGCAGCCGGACTGGGAACACCGGGGAGCTGTTTTTT. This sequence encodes CASSRTGNTGELFF.

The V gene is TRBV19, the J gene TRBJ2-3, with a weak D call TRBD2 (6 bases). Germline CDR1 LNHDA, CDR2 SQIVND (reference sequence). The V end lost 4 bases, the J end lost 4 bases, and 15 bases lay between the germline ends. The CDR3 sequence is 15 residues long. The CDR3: CASSTLPGVADTQYF. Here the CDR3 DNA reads TGTGCCAGTAGTACCCTCCCGGGAGTGGCAGATACGCAGTATTTT. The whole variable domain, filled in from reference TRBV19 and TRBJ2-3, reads DGGITQSPKYLFRKEGQNVTLSCEQNLNHDAMYWYRQDPGQGLRLIYYSQIVNDFQKGDIAEGYSVSREKKESFPLTVTSAQKNPTAFYLCASSTLPGVADTQYFGPGTRLTVL.

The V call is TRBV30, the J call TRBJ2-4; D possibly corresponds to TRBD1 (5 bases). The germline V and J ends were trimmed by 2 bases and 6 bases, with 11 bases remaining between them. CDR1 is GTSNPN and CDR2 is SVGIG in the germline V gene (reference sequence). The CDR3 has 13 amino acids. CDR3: CAWSSGLGNIQYF. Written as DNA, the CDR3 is TGTGCCTGGAGTTCAGGGTTGGGAAACATTCAGTACTTC.

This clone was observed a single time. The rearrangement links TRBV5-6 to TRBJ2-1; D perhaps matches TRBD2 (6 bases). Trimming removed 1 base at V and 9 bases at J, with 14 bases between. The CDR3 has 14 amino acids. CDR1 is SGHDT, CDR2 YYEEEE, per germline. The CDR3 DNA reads TGTGCCAGCAGCTTGCGGCGGGATAATACTGAGCAGTTCTTC. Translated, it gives CASSLRRDNTEQFF.

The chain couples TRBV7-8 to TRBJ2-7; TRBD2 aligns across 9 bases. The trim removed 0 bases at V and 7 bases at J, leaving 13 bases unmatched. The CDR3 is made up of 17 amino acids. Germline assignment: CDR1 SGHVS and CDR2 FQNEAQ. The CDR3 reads CASSLAGGRANPGEQYF. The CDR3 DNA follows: TGTGCCAGCAGCTTAGCGGGCGGGAGGGCCAACCCAGGAGAGCAGTACTTC. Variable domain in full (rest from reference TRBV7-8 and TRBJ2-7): GAGVSQSPRYKVAKRGQDVALRCDPISGHVSLFWYQQALGQGPEFLTYFQNEAQLDKSGLPSDRFFAERPEGSVSTLKIQRTQQEDSAVYLCASSLAGGRANPGEQYFGPGTRLTVT.

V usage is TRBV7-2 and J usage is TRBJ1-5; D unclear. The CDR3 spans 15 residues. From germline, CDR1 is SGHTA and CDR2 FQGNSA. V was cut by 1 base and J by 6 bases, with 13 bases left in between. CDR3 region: CASSLVDGRSQPQHF. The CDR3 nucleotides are TGTGCCAGCAGCTTAGTTGATGGCCGGAGTCAGCCCCAGCATTTT.

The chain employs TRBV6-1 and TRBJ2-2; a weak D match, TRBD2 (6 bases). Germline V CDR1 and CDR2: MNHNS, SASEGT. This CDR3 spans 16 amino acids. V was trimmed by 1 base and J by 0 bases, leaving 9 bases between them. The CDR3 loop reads CASSEVGGANTGELFF. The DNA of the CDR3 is TGTGCCAGCAGTGAAGTCGGAGGGGCGAACACCGGGGAGCTGTTTTTT.

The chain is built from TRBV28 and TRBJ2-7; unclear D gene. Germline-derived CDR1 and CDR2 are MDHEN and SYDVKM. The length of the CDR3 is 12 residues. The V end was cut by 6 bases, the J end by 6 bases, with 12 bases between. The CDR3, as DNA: TGTGCCAGCAGCCCGTCCGTAGCCGAGCAGTACTTC. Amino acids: CASSPSVAEQYF.

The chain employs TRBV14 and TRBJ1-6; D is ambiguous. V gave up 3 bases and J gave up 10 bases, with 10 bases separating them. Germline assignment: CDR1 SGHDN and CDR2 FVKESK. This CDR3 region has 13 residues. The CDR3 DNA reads TGTGCCAGCAGCCAGAACCCCGCGTCACCCCTCCACTTT. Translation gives CASSQNPASPLHF. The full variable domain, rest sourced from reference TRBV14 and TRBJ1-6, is EAGVTQFPSHSVIEKGQTVTLRCDPISGHDNLYWYRRVMGKEIKFLLHFVKESKQDESGMPNNRFLAERTGGTYSTLKVQPAELEDSGVYFCASSQNPASPLHFGNGTRLTVT.

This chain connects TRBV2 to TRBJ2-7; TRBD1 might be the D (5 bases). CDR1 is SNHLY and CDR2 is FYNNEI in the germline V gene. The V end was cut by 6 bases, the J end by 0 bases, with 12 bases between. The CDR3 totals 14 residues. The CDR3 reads CASRLTGTSYEQYF. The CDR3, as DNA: TGTGCCAGCAGACTCACAGGAACCTCCTACGAGCAGTACTTC.

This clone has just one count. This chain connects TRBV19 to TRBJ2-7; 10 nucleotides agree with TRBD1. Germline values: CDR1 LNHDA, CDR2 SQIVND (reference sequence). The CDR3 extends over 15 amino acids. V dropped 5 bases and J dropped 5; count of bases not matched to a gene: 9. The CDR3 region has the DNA TGTGCCAGTAGTCCCCATAGGACAGGGGGAGACGAGCAGTACTTC. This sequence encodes CASSPHRTGGDEQYF.

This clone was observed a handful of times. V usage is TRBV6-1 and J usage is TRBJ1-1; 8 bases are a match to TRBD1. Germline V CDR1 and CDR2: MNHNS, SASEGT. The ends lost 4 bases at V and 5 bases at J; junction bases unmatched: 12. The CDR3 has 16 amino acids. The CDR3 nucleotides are TGTGCCAGCAGTGGGCCGCACGGACAGGGAGGAACTGAAGCTTTCTTT. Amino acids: CASSGPHGQGGTEAFF.

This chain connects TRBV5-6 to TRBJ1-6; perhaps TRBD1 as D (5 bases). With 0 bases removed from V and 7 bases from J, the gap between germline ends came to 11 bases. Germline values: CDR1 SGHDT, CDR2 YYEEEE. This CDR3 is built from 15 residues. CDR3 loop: CASSLGQGVNSPLHF. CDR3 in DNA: TGTGCCAGCAGCTTGGGGCAGGGTGTGAATTCACCCCTCCACTTT.

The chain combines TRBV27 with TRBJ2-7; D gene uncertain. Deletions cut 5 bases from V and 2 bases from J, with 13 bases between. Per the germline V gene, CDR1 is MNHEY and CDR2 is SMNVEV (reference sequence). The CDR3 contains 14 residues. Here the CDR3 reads CASSPPRVPYEQYF. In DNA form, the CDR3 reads TGTGCCAGCAGTCCTCCTCGGGTACCCTACGAGCAGTACTTC.

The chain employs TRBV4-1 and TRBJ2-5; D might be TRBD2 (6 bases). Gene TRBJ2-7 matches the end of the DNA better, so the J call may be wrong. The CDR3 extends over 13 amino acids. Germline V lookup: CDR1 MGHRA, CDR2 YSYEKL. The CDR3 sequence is CASSQRDLFEQYF. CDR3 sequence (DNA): TGCGCCAGCAGCCAGAGGGACTTATTCGAGCAGTACTTC.

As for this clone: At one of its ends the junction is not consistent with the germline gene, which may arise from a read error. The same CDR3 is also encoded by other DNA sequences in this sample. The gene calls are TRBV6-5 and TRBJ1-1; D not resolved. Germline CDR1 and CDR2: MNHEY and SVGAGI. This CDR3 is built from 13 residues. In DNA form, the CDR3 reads TGCGCCAGCAGTTACGCGATGAACACTGAAGCTTTCTTT. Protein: CASSYAMNTEAFF.

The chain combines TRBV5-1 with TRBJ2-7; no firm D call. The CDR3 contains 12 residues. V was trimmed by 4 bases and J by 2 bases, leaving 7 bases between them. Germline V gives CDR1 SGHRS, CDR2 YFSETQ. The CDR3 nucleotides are TGCGCCAGCAGCGTGAGCGCCTACGAGCAGTACTTC. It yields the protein CASSVSAYEQYF.